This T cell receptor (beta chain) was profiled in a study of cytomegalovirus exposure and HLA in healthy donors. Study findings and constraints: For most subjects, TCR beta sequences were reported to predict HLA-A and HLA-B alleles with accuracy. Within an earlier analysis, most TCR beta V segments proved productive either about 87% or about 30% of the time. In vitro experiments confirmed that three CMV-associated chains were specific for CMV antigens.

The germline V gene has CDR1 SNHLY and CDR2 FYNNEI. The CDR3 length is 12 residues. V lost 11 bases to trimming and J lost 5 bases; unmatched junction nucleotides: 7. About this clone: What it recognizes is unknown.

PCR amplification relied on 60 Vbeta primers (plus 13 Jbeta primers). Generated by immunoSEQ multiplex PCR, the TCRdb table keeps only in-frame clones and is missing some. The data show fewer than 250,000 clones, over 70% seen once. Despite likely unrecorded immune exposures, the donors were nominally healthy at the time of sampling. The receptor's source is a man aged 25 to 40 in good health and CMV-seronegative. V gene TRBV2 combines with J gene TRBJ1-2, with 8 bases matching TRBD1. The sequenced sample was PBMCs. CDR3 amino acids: CAPRQGLYGYTF. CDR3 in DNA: TGTGCCCCACGACAGGGGTTATATGGCTACACCTTC.